This T cell receptor beta chain was retrieved from a study of blood T cells in healthy people across ages. The use of a sample-barcoded 5' primer and a J-beta primer mix characterized a second PCR of roughly 6 to 11 cycles. Every cDNA was tagged by a template-switch adaptor with 12 random nucleotides. TCRdb recomputed calls from the 5' RACE reads with MiXCR, one row per CDR3 protein. The table records around 870,000 distinct CDR3 sequences, under 30% of them present only once. V was trimmed by 6 bases and J by 7 bases, leaving 13 bases between them. Germline V gene sequence: CDR1 DFQATT, CDR2 SNEGSKA (reference sequence). The CDR3 length is 12 residues.

The sequencing input was blood. The V and J genes are TRBV20-1 and TRBJ1-5; D is undetermined. This TCR was recovered from a woman aged 80 or older in good health. CDR3 residues: CSARLLGQPQHF. The CDR3 nucleotides are TGCAGTGCGCGACTCCTGGGCCAGCCCCAGCATTTT.